The next 5 T cell receptor beta chains were all read from a single sample in a study of technical replicates of blood from a few donors. Measured with immunoSEQ multiplex PCR; TCRdb has only the in-frame clones, and not every one. Of some 68,000 clones in the sample, roughly 92% were seen once. The source material was T cells isolated from PBMCs. The receptor set was obtained from a human donor in good health.

This clone was recorded once. The rearrangement links TRBV30 to TRBJ2-2; D gene ambiguous. This CDR3 contains 13 residues. The ends were cut back, 6 bases at V and 6 bases at J, with 14 bases in the middle. The germline V gene encodes CDR1 GTSNPN and CDR2 SVGIG (reference sequence). The CDR3 nucleotides are TGTGCCTGTCCTTCCCCCCCGGCCGGGGAGCTGTTTTTT. Its translation is CACPSPPAGELFF.

The V and J genes are TRBV27 and TRBJ1-4; TRBD1 agrees at 9 bases. V was pared by 2 bases and J by 8 bases, with 3 bases of the junction left unmatched. The CDR3 totals 14 residues. Per germline, CDR1 MNHEY and CDR2 SMNVEV (reference sequence). The CDR3 sequence: CASSLDRGREKLFF. As DNA, the CDR3 is TGTGCCAGCAGTTTAGACAGGGGGAGGGAAAAACTGTTTTTT. Based on the CDR3 plus reference TRBV27 and TRBJ1-4, the full variable domain is EAQVTQNPRYLITVTGKKLTVTCSQNMNHEYMSWYRQDPGLGLRQIYYSMNVEVTDKGDVPEGYKVSRKEKRNFPLILESPSPNQTSLYFCASSLDRGREKLFFGSGTQLSVL.

V is TRBV4-3 and J is TRBJ2-3, with TRBD1 matching over 7 bases. Trimming removed 0 bases from V and 2 bases from J; junction bases left unmatched: 5. CDR1 is LGHNA and CDR2 is YSLEER in the germline V gene. This CDR3 has 16 amino acids. For the CDR3, the DNA is TGCGCCAGCAGCCAAGATGGGACAGTCCCCACAGATACGCAGTATTTT. This codes for CASSQDGTVPTDTQYF.

The chain uses TRBV7-2 and TRBJ2-1, with 7 bases matching TRBD2. This CDR3 region has 16 residues. Germline CDR1 reads SGHTA; CDR2 reads FQGNSA. With V trimmed by 0 bases and J by 1 base, 3 bases remained unmatched. The CDR3 DNA is TGTGCCAGCAGCTTAGCGCCCGGGAGGTCCTACAATGAGCAGTTCTTC. It translates to CASSLAPGRSYNEQFF.

The chain is built from TRBV10-1 and TRBJ2-7; 8 nucleotides match TRBD2. Germline lookup yields CDR1 WNHNN and CDR2 SYGVQD (reference sequence). The CDR3 is 15 amino acids. J gave up 5 bases and V 3 bases, and 9 bases lay outside the gene matches. In nucleotides, the CDR3 is TGCGCCAGCAGTGACGGTTCTAGCGGGTATCACGAGCAGTACTTC. Residues: CASSDGSSGYHEQYF.